The clone carrying this T cell receptor beta chain was seen ten or more times. Its antigen remains unidentified. This entry is derived from a study of shared clonotypes between healthy human individuals. Overall study results and limits: Generally, estimated richness proved larger in naive subsets than it did in memory subsets. Non-shared clonotypes had lower generation probabilities than those shared by all four donors. The small donor group covered limited genetic and exposure diversity.

This table comes from immunoSEQ multiplex PCR, and its TCRdb copy is limited to in-frame clones, with some not included. The data show about 110,000 clones, roughly 70% seen once. Germline assignment: CDR1 MDHEN and CDR2 SYDVKM. This CDR3 region has 15 residues. The germline V and J ends were trimmed by 3 bases and 4 bases, with 15 bases remaining between them. Everyone who donated was a Caucasian adult who lived in Nashville, Tennessee. The chain combines TRBV28 with TRBJ1-1, with TRBD1 as a possible D gene (5 bases). Sequenced sample: memory CD8+ T cells sorted from blood. This sample's subset: CD45RO+ cells pooled with CCR7-negative TemRA cells. This clonotype originated in a young woman in good health. CDR3 amino acids: CASSFRVSGITEAFF. CDR3 DNA: TGTGCCAGCAGTTTCAGGGTCTCGGGAATCACTGAAGCTTTCTTT.